This T cell receptor beta chain was retrieved from a study of T cells expressing NK-cell markers. TCRdb processed the 5' RACE reads again and assigns one entry to each CDR3 protein, with no DNA. The record lists roughly 450,000 distinct CDR3 sequences, of which the ten most abundant hold almost 1.5%. The germline V gene has CDR1 KGHSH and CDR2 LQKENI. This CDR3 is 16 amino acids long. The sample was blood T cells: a sorted CD56 or NKG2C T cell subset, CD4+ or CD8+ T cells, or bulk PBMC T cells (not recorded which). The sequence came from a woman in her 50s in good health. The chain combines TRBV18 with TRBJ2-7; TCRdb's D call, TRBD1, is unchecked because there is no DNA. CDR3 residues: CASSPIGTGRSYEQYF.